A single sample is the source of the 9 T cell receptor beta chains below, sequenced in a study of CD8+ T cells in alopecia areata. After isolation, RNA underwent reverse transcription to generate cDNA as the sequencing template. The method was immunoSEQ multiplex PCR; TCRdb's version includes in-frame clones alone and lacks a portion of them. The table shows roughly 60,000 clones, with about 40% occurring only once. Sequencing was done on a sample of NKG2D-low CD8+ T cells sorted from blood. These receptors all stem from a human donor with alopecia areata.

The chain has TRBV9 and TRBJ2-1; 12 bases agree with TRBD2. V was clipped by 4 bases and J by 2 bases; unmatched bases: 4. The CDR3 is made up of 16 amino acids. The germline CDR1 and CDR2 sequences are SGDLS and YYNGEE. As DNA, the CDR3 is TGTGCCAGCAGCCCTCCTAGCGGGAGGGCCTACAATGAGCAGTTCTTC. Translated: CASSPPSGRAYNEQFF.

This chain joins TRBV2 and TRBJ2-1; no clear D gene. Trimming removed 5 bases at V and 6 bases at J, with 11 bases between. Germline CDR1 reads SNHLY; CDR2 reads FYNNEI. This CDR3 has 13 amino acids. The chain's CDR3 is CASSSKPANEQFF. CDR3 nucleotides: TGTGCCAGCAGTTCTAAGCCAGCCAATGAGCAGTTCTTC.

This CDR3 is CASSDENEQFF. The CDR3 nucleotides are TGTGCCAGCAGCGACGAAAATGAGCAGTTCTTC. This sequence joins TRBV11-2 and TRBJ2-1; D call uncertain. CDR3 length: 11 amino acids. The V gene lost 5 bases and the J gene lost 7 bases, with 6 bases spanning the gap. Germline V gene sequence: CDR1 SGHAT, CDR2 FQNNGV.

The chain is built from TRBV19 and TRBJ2-7, with TRBD1 matching over 9 bases. The germline gives CDR1 LNHDA, CDR2 SQIVND (reference sequence). The CDR3 length is 14 residues. With V trimmed by 3 bases and J by 6 bases, 6 bases remained unmatched. The chain's CDR3 is CASSIVQGAFEQYF. The CDR3 nucleotides read TGTGCCAGTAGTATCGTACAGGGGGCTTTCGAGCAGTACTTC.

The V and J genes are TRBV5-1 and TRBJ2-1; weak D call: TRBD2 (5 bases). Trimming took 4 bases from V and 9 from J, leaving 20 bases between them. The CDR3 loop spans 15 amino acids. Germline V CDR1 and CDR2: SGHRS, YFSETQ. DNA of the CDR3: TGCGCCAGCAGCCCGGGAAGAGGCCTATTGGGTGAGCAGTTCTTC. Translation: CASSPGRGLLGEQFF.

This chain connects TRBV28 to TRBJ2-2; D may be TRBD1 (5 bases). The V gene lost 6 bases and the J gene lost 5 bases, with 10 bases spanning the gap. The CDR3 runs to 13 residues. Looked up from germline, CDR1 is MDHEN and CDR2 is SYDVKM. CDR3 DNA: TGTGCCAGCAGGAGCTCAGGGACCGGGGAGCTGTTTTTT. Protein sequence: CASRSSGTGELFF.

The chain carries TRBV4-1 and TRBJ2-5; TRBD1 might be the D (6 bases). The germline gives CDR1 MGHRA, CDR2 YSYEKL. Trimming left V 4 bases short and J 5 bases short, with 14 bases between. The length of the CDR3 is 14 residues. CDR3 coding DNA: TGCGCCAGCAGCCGTACAGGGTTTAGGGAGACCCAGTACTTC. Amino acids: CASSRTGFRETQYF.

This clone appeared a few times. This sequence joins TRBV14 and TRBJ2-1; 7 bases are shared with TRBD1. Trimming removed 3 bases from V and 5 bases from J; junction bases left unmatched: 7. This CDR3 is built from 15 residues. CDR1 SGHDN and CDR2 FVKESK come from the germline V gene. The CDR3 region has the DNA TGTGCCAGCAGCCAGTGGACAGGTTCTAACAATGAGCAGTTCTTC. It encodes CASSQWTGSNNEQFF.

The rearrangement joins TRBV7-9 to TRBJ2-7; D might be TRBD1 or TRBD2, each matching 6 bases. V lost 5 bases and J lost 6, with 14 bases in between. The germline V gene encodes CDR1 SEHNR and CDR2 FQNEAQ (reference sequence). CDR3 length: 13 residues. Here the CDR3 DNA reads TGTGCCAGCAGCCAAACGGGGGCGGTCGAGCAGTACTTC. Its protein product is CASSQTGAVEQYF.